The clone carrying this T cell receptor beta chain was found a few times. No antigen is known for it. Donors gave around 10 milliliters of peripheral blood apiece. This sample was taken from a study of blood T cells in healthy people across ages. Whole-study findings and limits: There was a strong correlation between TCR beta diversity and naive T cell percentage. With donor CMV status unknown, expanded clonotype changes were possibly confounded.

Then a second PCR, running about 6 to 12 cycles, was carried out with a sample-barcoded 5' primer and a J-beta primer mix. TCRdb reanalysed the 5' RACE reads using MiXCR and keeps one entry per CDR3 protein. The sample contains roughly 800,000 distinct CDR3 sequences, roughly 40% of which appear only once. This TCR derives from a man between 18 and 29 years old in good health. Sequenced: blood.

CDR3 in amino acids: CASSLSSPIGNEQYF. For the CDR3, the DNA is TGCGCCAGCAGCTTGTCTAGCCCTATAGGCAATGAGCAGTACTTC. J is TRBJ2-5 and V is TRBV5-1, with D possibly being TRBD2 (5 bases). Germline lookup yields CDR1 SGHRS and CDR2 YFSETQ. Trimming shortened V by 1 base and J by 11 bases, and 21 bases separated the two germline ends. The length of the CDR3 is 15 residues.